This T cell receptor (beta chain) was obtained from a study of blood T cell repertoires in COVID-19. Study overall: The United States, Italy and Spain supplied acute and convalescent COVID-19 samples. T cells, B-cell-depleted T cells, or PBMCs supplied cDNA or gDNA.

Germline V gives CDR1 SGHVS, CDR2 FQNEAQ. V lost 0 bases to trimming and J lost 3 bases, with 9 bases between them. The CDR3 contains 14 residues. Under the authors' procedure: Researchers report that nucleated cell counts were estimated from reference gene primer amplification. Data came from immunoSEQ multiplex PCR; TCRdb stores just in-frame clones and leaves some out. V, J and clone size are those of that table, while D and trimming were read from the DNA. The table has 110,000 or so clones, more than 75% seen once. The TCR sequence derives from a man between 60 and 75 years old with acute or convalescent COVID-19. V gene TRBV7-8 combines with J gene TRBJ2-7; D may be TRBD2 (5 bases). The sample was peripheral blood. CDR3 residues: CASSLAGVGYEQYF. CDR3 bases: TGTGCCAGCAGCTTAGCCGGGGTTGGCTACGAGCAGTACTTC.